This T cell receptor (beta chain) was sequenced during a study of cytomegalovirus exposure and HLA in healthy donors listed by TCRdb under 2017. About the full investigation: An earlier analysis of some 600 of the donors reported 276 Gb of sequence data and 100 million to 120 million unique TCR beta sequences obtained from roughly 180 million T cells. Roughly five DR-DQ haplotypes were handled as single units for association and clustering, since linkage in the cohort was strong. About 320 gigabases of sequencing data and 70 million to 100 million unique TCR sequences were included in an early release covering about 700 HLA-typed donors. Using immunosequencing, the study profiled T cell repertoires from about 620 subjects and related those repertoires to cytomegalovirus serostatus. A later genetic analysis used genome-wide SNP genotypes for about 60% of the roughly 670 donors, treating that subset as a discovery cohort. Both class I and class II loci were covered by HLA typing, at four-digit resolution. The study aimed to test whether cataloging public T cell receptors could reveal signatures of past pathogen exposure. Typing coverage differed by locus: A, B, C, DRB1 and DQB1 were typed in about 629-640 donors, DQA1 in 522, DPA1 in 600 to 610, and DPB1 in approximately 450. Every discovery cohort repertoire had been produced on one sequencing platform. In an earlier analysis of several hundred of the donors, high-throughput TCR beta sequencing was used to judge whether each TCR beta V gene segment behaved as functional or pseudogenic. Donor age, sex, ethnicity and CMV serostatus were collected together with the repertoire data. In addition to the first cohort of roughly 700 subjects, a separate validation cohort of 130 or so different subjects was used. Across approximately 400 genotyped donors of the cohort, an average of about 220,000 unique TCR beta nucleotide sequences per donor were sequenced, and around 19% of those sequences were non-productive. A later analysis re-examined previously published TCR beta repertoires from 610 or so donors and added high-resolution HLA genotyping to investigate patterns of TCR occurrence. High-throughput TCR immunosequencing, statistical association of individual TCRs with disease status, and machine learning were combined to predict cytomegalovirus infection status. Of the 300 to 450 genotyped donors, 65% to 90% fell in the genetic ancestry cluster associated with self-reported Caucasian donors. In the later analysis, no new phenotypic data were used to find candidate immune exposures; instead, reliance was placed on TCR beta sequences and their occurrence across donors.

In total, roughly 670 healthy bone marrow donors made up the cohort. At the time of sampling, every cohort member was nominally healthy, though immune exposures that went unrecorded were likely present. The donor tested CMV seropositive and was one of the 289 seropositive cohort members. Every donor gave a peripheral blood sample, and the peripheral blood mononuclear cells from that sample were used for TCR beta sequencing. Genomic DNA was extracted from the blood cell samples with the Qiagen DNeasy Blood Extraction Kit. On the study overall, not on this receptor specifically: Most TCR sequences were seen in very few donors, while some public TCRs were found in many individuals. In vitro tests confirmed that a few of the cytomegalovirus-associated TCR beta chains recognize cytomegalovirus antigens. Cytomegalovirus status was reported to be diagnosed by the classifier with high specificity and sensitivity in both the original and validation cohorts. In the study, around 160 TCR beta chains were listed as associated with cytomegalovirus. A later genetic analysis reported fewer N-insertions in productive TCRs among donors in an Asian-associated ancestry cluster than the approximately 700-donor mean. Linkage disequilibrium might explain the correlated functional status among segregating V segments, but an unknown experimental factor could not be ruled out. Compared with equally common non-associated chains, HLA-associated TCR beta chains in a later analysis were more clonally expanded and had lower generation probabilities. Because counts were too low, seventeen rarely observed V segments, including chromosome 9 orphons, were left out of the earlier analysis of 587 of the donors. A later analysis found that TCR association rates varied across HLA loci, with DRB1 alleles showing the most associated TCRs and HLA-C alleles the fewest. Several of the top co-occurrence clusters appeared to be linked to parvovirus B19, influenza, CMV and Epstein-Barr virus, according to a later analysis. A further reported finding was that TCR beta sequences accurately predicted the HLA-A and HLA-B alleles for most subjects in the first cohort. The authors suggested that the approach could potentially be extended to other disease states and immunological phenotypes. The presence/absence analyses assumed that sequencing depth was roughly uniform across donors, and that assumption may not be true. The only immune exposure information available for the cohort was CMV serostatus. An association between a missense DCLRE1C variant and V-gene and J-gene trimming of TCR beta chains was found in a later genetic analysis and replicated in an independent cohort. Because some donors lacked HLA typing at each locus, the association tests relied only on the typed subset. The 87-base-pair reads could not distinguish some IMGT-functional V segments, including TRBV6-2 and TRBV6-3, so those segments were excluded. Specific HLA alleles were associated with over 15,000 TCR beta sequences at a false discovery rate of 0.05 in a later analysis. In an earlier analysis of roughly 500 of the donors, most TCR beta V segments appeared in productive rearrangements about 87% or about 30% of the time, broadly matching IMGT annotations. In a later analysis, most CMV-associated TCR beta chains were found to appear HLA-restricted, with HLA associations seemingly driven largely by CMV exposure. When HLA alleles, especially DR and DQ, strongly co-occurred, attributing TCR associations to individual alleles was difficult. In this cohort, only TCR beta chains were sequenced, and detectable features were limited by the absence of alpha or paired-chain data. A group of highly shared sequence variants was considered likely to be a technical artifact of the sequencing pipeline.

In the case of this clone: The antigen this receptor binds is unknown. No clone much larger than this one lies a single base away; base qualities are absent.

For CDR1 and CDR2, the germline V gene (reference sequence) lists LNHDA and SQIVND. V is pruned by 1 base and J by 8 bases, leaving 16 bases of the junction without a gene match. From the cysteine up to the phenylalanine, the CDR3 has a length of 17 residues. Only the CDR3 part of the read is kept: 51 bases, read in frame from the first base. Library prep was done by the immunoSEQ multiplex PCR assay. A mixture of 60 forward primers for TCR Vbeta segments and 13 reverse primers for TCR Jbeta segments was used in the multiplex PCR. The CDR3 region of rearranged TCR beta genes was amplified from genomic DNA by a multiplex PCR assay. On the Illumina HiSeq System, the amplified TCR beta libraries were sequenced as 87-base-pair reads. In the source study's methods: Across the roughly 600 repertoires, a later analysis counted 60 million to 90 million unique TCR beta chains, 9.5 million to 12 million of which were shared by at least two donors. Raw reads were error-corrected and collapsed into unique sequences with a nearest-neighbor algorithm that merged closely related sequences to remove PCR and sequencing errors. To assign V, D and J gene segments, CDR3 sequences were aligned to IMGT reference sequences. For a sequence to be retained, a match of at least six nucleotides was required to both a V gene segment and a J gene segment. Rearrangements were called productive when the CDR3 lacked stop codons and stayed in frame with V and J; all others were non-productive. CDR3 was defined by IMGT convention, running from the second conserved V-encoded cysteine to the conserved J-encoded phenylalanine. The earlier analysis of roughly 590 of the donors excluded sequences that lacked an unambiguous match to a single V gene segment. An earlier analysis of 500 to 700 of the donors classified V segments as functional when productive rearrangements were above 56.7% and as segregating when the standard deviation between donors was above 5%. A statistical classification framework was built to diagnose cytomegalovirus status from the catalog of TCR beta chain sequences. In a later analysis, TCR nucleotide sequences were compared against IMGT/GENE-DB human TR gene sequences so that V and J genes could be assigned. The TCRdist pipeline was used in a later analysis to assign CDR3 sequences and most-parsimonious VDJ recombination scenarios. A later analysis defined each TCR beta chain by its CDR3 amino acid sequence plus V-gene family, and excluded reads lacking a unique V-gene family. A later analysis removed 450 to 600 highly shared, low-generation-probability nucleotide sequences to deal with suspected cross-contamination and a sequencing artifact. In a later analysis, a clonal expansion index was calculated for each public chain from normalized within-repertoire ranks of inferred template counts. In a later analysis, generation probabilities were computed using a VDJ recombination model fitted to out-of-frame rearrangements, and the results were checked against IGoR. Hypergeometric tests were used in a later analysis to score TCR-TCR, TCR-HLA and TCR-CMV co-occurrence, with a repertoire-size bias correction applied to the TCR pairs. A later analysis estimated false discovery rates by permuting HLA or CMV assignments 20 times. A later analysis grouped co-occurring TCRs with DBSCAN, adding TCRdist sequence similarity when clustering within HLA-allele-positive subsets. Repertoires with fewer than 30,000 or more than 120,000 public chains, plus five repertoires with anomalous nucleotide sharing, were excluded from co-occurrence clustering. TCRdb's version of the immuneACCESS table is confined to in-frame rearrangements and falls short of the full clone set. An unresolved V gene accounts for under half of the shortfall where checked; the remainder is of unknown origin. The V and J calls and the clone size are those of that table, but D and trimming were determined from the DNA. For this sample the table gives 80,000 to 100,000 clones, of which around four fifths were detected only once. Under 4.5% of the sample is in the top ten clones.

The specimen sequenced was PBMCs. Rearrangement joined TRBV19 to TRBJ1-1, with 7 bases aligning to TRBD1. The receptor comes from a female donor in good health and CMV-seropositive. This receptor carries the CDR3 CASSIVNRQGDSGEAFF. The DNA reads TGTGCCAGTAGTATAGTCAACAGACAGGGAGACTCCGGCGAAGCTTTCTTT.